This TCR beta chain was documented in a study of identical twins. This clonotype has just one count. The antigen is undetermined. A universal primer binding site was introduced by template switching. The final cDNA contained unique molecular identifiers. TCRdb fed the 5' RACE reads into MiXCR, producing one record per CDR3 protein. The sample has roughly 1,500,000 distinct CDR3 sequences, about 32% seen once. Whole-study findings and limits: The more abundant beta clonotypes in cord blood had fewer insertions, and memory repertoires did not show this. Sequences that were out-of-frame, alpha and twin-shared displayed an excess of low generation probability.

Sample: cord blood. The TCR was taken from a newborn girl in good health.

The CDR3 DNA sequence: TGCAGTGCTAGCCTAGGTAGTGGGAGGGGGTACGAGCAGTACTTC. Translation gives CSASLGSGRGYEQYF. The gene calls are TRBV20-1 and TRBJ2-5; a possible D gene is TRBD2 (7 bases). The closer fit of TRBJ2-7 to the DNA end suggests the J call may be wrong. The CDR3 is 15 residues long. The germline CDR1 and CDR2 sequences are DFQATT and SNEGSKA (reference sequence).